This T cell receptor beta chain was captured in a study of shared clonotypes between healthy human individuals. TCRdb keeps only in-frame clones here, not all; method: immunoSEQ multiplex PCR. The repertoire includes millions of clones, just under 95% of them detected once, and about 1.1% sits in the top ten. The naive CD8 subset, CD45RO-negative cells positively selected for CCR7, excluded terminally differentiated effector memory CD45RA+ cells. This CDR3 region has 20 residues. From germline, CDR1 is PRHDT and CDR2 FYEKMQ (reference sequence). After removal of 4 bases from V and 4 bases from J, the junction contained 20 bases not matched to a gene.

The rearrangement uses TRBV13 and TRBJ2-7; 12 positions match TRBD2. This TCR was recovered from a man aged 18 to 30 in good health. What was sequenced was naive CD8+ T cells sorted from blood. CDR3 protein: CASSSTPGLAGRRGPYEQYF. DNA of the CDR3: TGTGCCAGCAGCTCCACTCCGGGACTAGCGGGCCGAAGGGGTCCTTACGAGCAGTACTTC.